These 23 T cell receptor beta chains came from one sample sequenced in a study of early T cells in non-severe SARS-CoV-2 infection. Each CDR3 protein gets one entry after TCRdb re-called the 5' RACE reads with MiXCR. The sample includes 75,000 to 100,000 distinct CDR3 sequences, approximately 14% of them seen just once. Sequences were obtained from whole blood. These receptors were obtained from an adult who was a healthcare worker with PCR-confirmed SARS-CoV-2 infection or an uninfected control (not recorded which).

A few counts support this clonotype. The V call is TRBV29-1, the J call TRBJ2-1; 10 bases are shared with TRBD1. The V gene end was trimmed by 6 bases and the J gene end by 3 bases; junction bases not matched to a gene: 5. Germline V gene sequence: CDR1 SQVTM, CDR2 ANQGSEA. The length of the CDR3 is 14 residues. This chain's CDR3 is CSVDRGSLYNEQFF. The CDR3 nucleotides are TGCAGCGTGGACAGGGGGTCCCTCTACAATGAGCAGTTCTTC.

This clonotype was observed at least ten times. The chain joins TRBV6-2 or TRBV6-3 to TRBJ1-2, with a possible D match to TRBD1 (6 bases). The CDR3 loop spans 15 amino acids. Germline V lookup: CDR1 MNHEY, CDR2 SVGEGT. V shed 6 bases and J shed 4 bases, with 18 bases lying between them. Here the CDR3 reads CASSTPAGAIYGYTF. CDR3 nucleotides: TGTGCCAGCAGCACACCGGCGGGGGCAATCTATGGCTACACCTTC.

This chain connects TRBV6-5 to TRBJ2-1; D assignment may be TRBD1 or TRBD2 (6 bases each). V shed 5 bases and J shed 4 bases, with 24 bases lying between them. The CDR3 covers 18 residues. Germline V gene lookup returns CDR1 MNHEY and CDR2 SVGAGI. CDR3 DNA sequence: TGTGCCAGCAGTGCCGGGCCCCGCTCGGAGGGGACATACAATGAGCAGTTCTTC. This translates into CASSAGPRSEGTYNEQFF.

The genes are TRBV19 and TRBJ1-5; D uncertain. V shed 10 bases and J shed 8 bases, with 18 bases lying between them. The length of the CDR3 is 13 residues. CDR1 and CDR2 from the germline V gene are LNHDA and SQIVND (reference sequence). The CDR3 DNA reads as TGTGCCACCGCGACGGGAGGCGGAAAGCCCCAGCATTTT. Protein: CATATGGGKPQHF.

The chain joins TRBV12-3 or TRBV12-4 to TRBJ1-1; D possibly corresponds to TRBD1 (5 bases). V was shortened by 3 bases and J by 0 bases, with 11 bases between the two germline ends. The CDR3 runs 15 residues. The CDR3, as DNA: TGTGCCAGCAGTTTTAAGGCAGGGATGAACACTGAAGCTTTCTTT. This sequence encodes CASSFKAGMNTEAFF.

This clonotype has only a few counts. The chain joins TRBV10-3 to TRBJ2-7, with a weak D call TRBD1 (5 bases). V was cut by 0 bases and J by 4 bases, with 13 bases left in between. Germline CDR1 ENHRY, CDR2 SYGVKD. The CDR3 is 15 amino acids. CDR3 sequence (DNA): TGTGCCATCAGTGAGTCGTTCAGGGTAGTGTACGAGCAGTACTTC. Its protein is CAISESFRVVYEQYF.

In its sample, this clonotype was seen many times. The genes are TRBV30 and TRBJ1-1; 10 bases agree with TRBD1. Germline CDR1 and CDR2: GTSNPN and SVGIG (reference sequence). The CDR3 is 14 amino acids. Germline trimming cut 4 bases from V and 4 bases from J; bases unmatched to any gene: 6. CDR3 sequence reads: CAWKFDRGLTEAFF. In DNA form, the CDR3 reads TGTGCCTGGAAGTTCGACAGGGGGCTCACTGAAGCTTTCTTT.

This chain connects TRBV7-8 to TRBJ2-7; 7 bases are a match to TRBD2. From germline, CDR1 is SGHVS and CDR2 FQNEAQ. Unmatched junction bases numbered 6, after V lost 4 bases and J lost 0 bases. The CDR3 is 15 amino acids. The CDR3 DNA sequence: TGTGCCAGCAGCTCCCCGGGACTAATCTCCTACGAGCAGTACTTC. Translating gives CASSSPGLISYEQYF.

In this sample, this clonotype turned up a few times. The rearrangement uses TRBV5-1 and TRBJ2-3; TRBD2 matches at 11 bases. The ends lost 3 bases at V and 4 bases at J; junction bases unmatched: 10. The V gene's germline CDR1 is SGHRS and CDR2 YFSETQ. The CDR3 covers 17 residues. The CDR3 region is CASSSTGTSGPADTQYF. Here the CDR3 DNA reads TGCGCCAGCAGCTCGACCGGGACTAGCGGACCCGCAGATACGCAGTATTTT.

V usage is TRBV5-1 and J usage is TRBJ2-3, with D uncertain. CDR3 length equals 15 residues. In germline, CDR1 is SGHRS, CDR2 YFSETQ. V dropped 0 bases and J dropped 1 base, with 9 bases sitting between them. Written as DNA, the CDR3 is TGCGCCAGCAGCTTGGTAGGGTATGGCACAGATACGCAGTATTTT. Encoded protein: CASSLVGYGTDTQYF. The full variable domain, its missing parts supplied by reference TRBV5-1 and TRBJ2-3, is KAGVTQTPRYLIKTRGQQVTLSCSPISGHRSVSWYQQTPGQGLQFLFEYFSETQRNKGNFPGRFSGRQFSNSRSEMNVSTLELGDSALYLCASSLVGYGTDTQYFGPGTRLTVL.

This clonotype came up a few times. The chain employs TRBV10-1 and TRBJ2-3; 14 positions match TRBD2. CDR3 length: 16 amino acids. Looked up from germline, CDR1 is WNHNN and CDR2 is SYGVQD (reference sequence). Losses at the gene ends were 5 bases for V and 9 bases for J; bases not matched to a gene: 10. The CDR3 coding sequence is TGCGCCAGCAGTCCCGGACTAGCGGGAGGCCGCCCAACGCAGTATTTT. Residues: CASSPGLAGGRPTQYF.

This clonotype was counted a few times. This chain connects TRBV7-9 to TRBJ2-1; 9 bases match TRBD2. J gave up 5 bases and V 5 bases, and 10 bases lay outside the gene matches. Germline V gives CDR1 SEHNR, CDR2 FQNEAQ (reference sequence). The length of the CDR3 is 16 residues. DNA of the CDR3: TGTGCCAGCAGCGGCTTTAGCGGGAGTGTCAACAATGAGCAGTTCTTC. This translates into CASSGFSGSVNNEQFF.

CDR3 in amino acids: CASSVGRSFYNEQFF. CDR3 in DNA: TGTGCCAGCAGTGTTGGCAGGAGTTTCTACAATGAGCAGTTCTTC. The chain is built from TRBV2 and TRBJ2-1; D gene ambiguous. Germline CDR1 is SNHLY and CDR2 is FYNNEI. CDR3 size: 15 residues. Trimming pared 4 bases from V and 3 bases from J, leaving 13 bases between.

The chain joins TRBV12-3 or TRBV12-4 to TRBJ1-2, with 9 nucleotides matching TRBD1. This CDR3 region has 16 residues. V gave up 6 bases and J gave up 6 bases; unmatched junction bases: 14. Here the CDR3 reads CASRPAGQGMLNGYTF. DNA for the CDR3: TGTGCCAGCAGACCAGCCGGACAGGGGATGTTAAATGGCTACACCTTC.

This clonotype was seen a handful of times. The chain carries TRBV5-1 and TRBJ2-3; D tentatively fits TRBD1 or TRBD2 (5 bases each). Germline loops: CDR1 SGHRS, CDR2 YFSETQ. The CDR3 extends over 14 amino acids. Between the trimmed V and J ends, which lost 0 bases and 8 bases, there was a span of 13 bases. The CDR3: CASSLGDLDGTQYF. DNA for the CDR3: TGCGCCAGCAGCTTGGGGGACCTAGACGGTACGCAGTATTTT.

This chain links TRBV7-9 with TRBJ2-1, with a weak D call TRBD1 (5 bases). Trimming took 5 bases from V and 0 from J, leaving 11 bases between them. The germline V gene has CDR1 SEHNR and CDR2 FQNEAQ (reference sequence). The CDR3 is 15 residues long. CDR3 amino acids: CASSIGVSSYNEQFF. CDR3 sequence (DNA): TGTGCCAGCAGCATAGGGGTAAGCTCCTACAATGAGCAGTTCTTC.

V and J are TRBV30 and TRBJ1-1; D not certain. The CDR3 contains 13 residues. The germline V and J ends were trimmed by 2 bases and 0 bases, with 7 bases remaining between them. The germline CDR1 and CDR2 sequences are GTSNPN and SVGIG (reference sequence). The CDR3 protein is CAWSPTMNTEAFF. The CDR3 nucleotides read TGTGCCTGGAGTCCCACAATGAACACTGAAGCTTTCTTT. Filled out from reference TRBV30 and TRBJ1-1, the complete variable domain reads SQTIHQWPATLVQPVGSPLSLECTVEGTSNPNLYWYRQAAGRGLQLLFYSVGIGQISSEVPQNLSASRPQDRQFILSSKKLLLSDSGFYLCAWSPTMNTEAFFGQGTRLTVV.

This chain joins TRBV25-1 and TRBJ1-3; D not certain. Germline V gives CDR1 MGHDK, CDR2 SYGVNS. The V and J ends lost 5 bases and 2 bases respectively, with 7 bases between them. This CDR3 contains 13 residues. In DNA form, the CDR3 reads TGTGCCAGCAGTAAACGACCTGGAAACACCATATATTTT. Translation: CASSKRPGNTIYF.

This clonotype was picked up many times. The chain employs TRBV28 and TRBJ1-2, with TRBD1 identical over 9 bases. The CDR3 is 17 residues long. The germline gives CDR1 MDHEN, CDR2 SYDVKM. Unmatched junction bases numbered 13, after V lost 4 bases and J lost 4 bases. CDR3 coding DNA: TGTGCCAGCAGTTCACGGGACAGGGCTATAGGTAGCTATGGCTACACCTTC. Translated, it gives CASSSRDRAIGSYGYTF.

This clonotype was observed a handful of times. J is TRBJ1-1 and V is TRBV29-1; D unclear. Germline assignment: CDR1 SQVTM and CDR2 ANQGSEA. This CDR3 contains 12 residues. V was trimmed by 5 bases and J by 7 bases, leaving 14 bases between them. Here the CDR3 DNA reads TGCAGCGTTCATAACTGGGCTAATGAAGCTTTCTTT. The encoded protein is CSVHNWANEAFF.

In this sample, this clonotype turned up a few times. The J gene is TRBJ2-2, the V gene TRBV11-2; 11 positions match TRBD2. The CDR3 has 16 residues. With 5 bases clipped from V and 7 bases from J, the junction kept 9 bases outside the gene matches. Germline CDR1 and CDR2: SGHAT and FQNNGV. The CDR3 is CASSRKTSGTVGELFF. In DNA, the CDR3 is TGTGCCAGCAGCCGCAAGACTAGCGGGACGGTCGGGGAGCTGTTTTTT.

This chain connects TRBV14 to TRBJ2-3, with 8 bases identical to TRBD1. The junction had 10 bases not matched to a gene; V was cut back by 4 bases and J by 1 base. Germline CDR1 SGHDN, CDR2 FVKESK. The CDR3 consists of 17 residues. The CDR3 DNA reads TGTGCCAGCAGCCGGTTTCGGACAGGGTCGGGCACAGATACGCAGTATTTT. Translating it yields CASSRFRTGSGTDTQYF.

This clonotype has a count of ten or more. The V and J genes are TRBV6-5 and TRBJ1-2; D is perhaps TRBD1 (5 bases). The CDR3 has 16 residues. V was cut by 2 bases and J by 0 bases, with 13 bases left in between. Per germline, CDR1 MNHEY and CDR2 SVGAGI. CDR3 DNA sequence: TGTGCCAGCAGTTACGAGTGGTCAGGGACTAACTATGGCTACACCTTC. It encodes CASSYEWSGTNYGYTF.